The 7 T cell receptor beta chains given below trace back to one sample, sequenced in a study of regulatory T cells in long-lasting Graves disease. Arm-PCR of CDR3 regions and iRepertoire HTBI primers were used to build TCR beta libraries. TCRdb re-derived calls from the multiplex PCR reads in MiXCR, one entry per CDR3 protein. This sample has 300,000 to 400,000 distinct CDR3 sequences, with around 20% found just once. Documented time point: persistent/refractory GD, antithyroid drugs over 5 years with positive TRAb. PBMCs provided the RNA from which the TCR library was made. The sample consisted of peripheral blood mononuclear cells (PBMCs), taken when the disease was refractory, from a patient treated with antithyroid drugs. The origin of the receptors is a female donor with Graves disease.

This clonotype showed up just once. CDR3 in amino acids: CASSPSLPDRTGYGYTF. In nucleotides, the CDR3 is TGTGCCAGCTCACCCTCTTTGCCGGACAGGACCGGCTATGGCTACACCTTC. The chain recombines TRBV18 with TRBJ1-2; 7 bases align to TRBD1. With V trimmed by 3 bases and J by 4 bases, 14 bases remained unmatched. CDR1 and CDR2 from the germline V gene are KGHSH and LQKENI. This CDR3 is built from 17 residues.

The chain recombines TRBV12-3 or TRBV12-4 with TRBJ2-7, with D unclear. The V end lost 6 bases, the J end lost 0 bases, and 12 bases lay between the germline ends. The CDR3 covers 14 residues. The CDR3 loop is CASSPARSSYEQYF. For the CDR3, the DNA is TGTGCCAGCAGCCCGGCTAGGAGCTCCTACGAGCAGTACTTC.

This clonotype was observed many times. The chain uses TRBV12-3 or TRBV12-4 and TRBJ2-5; 12 nucleotides match TRBD2. The V segment lost 6 bases and the J segment 6 bases; nucleotides outside the gene matches: 8. The CDR3 totals 15 residues. This CDR3 is CASRPGLAGRKTQYF. CDR3 DNA sequence: TGTGCCAGCAGACCTGGACTAGCGGGACGGAAGACCCAGTACTTC.

This clonotype was seen only a few times. For the CDR3, the DNA is TGCAGTGCTAGAGATTGGGCAGGGGGAACCTACGAGCAGTACTTC. As protein: CSARDWAGGTYEQYF. This chain uses TRBV20-1 with TRBJ2-7; 7 bases line up with TRBD1. The CDR3 is 15 amino acids. The germline V gene encodes CDR1 DFQATT and CDR2 SNEGSKA (reference sequence). Unmatched junction bases numbered 7, after V lost 0 bases and J lost 2 bases.

The chain joins TRBV7-9 to TRBJ2-3; 11 bases are a match to TRBD2. With V trimmed by 4 bases and J by 2 bases, 8 bases remained unmatched. CDR3 length equals 17 residues. Germline V gives CDR1 SEHNR, CDR2 FQNEAQ (reference sequence). The CDR3 protein is CASSSGSTSGVTDTQYF. CDR3 bases: TGTGCCAGCAGCTCCGGTTCGACTAGCGGGGTCACAGATACGCAGTATTTT.

This clonotype was found many times. V is TRBV2 and J is TRBJ1-1; D remains ambiguous. Trimming stripped 8 bases from V and 1 base from J, with 11 bases between. This CDR3 comprises 13 residues. Germline CDR1 is SNHLY and CDR2 is FYNNEI. Here the CDR3 DNA reads TGTGCCAGCGGACCCCAGGAGAACACTGAAGCTTTCTTT. This gives the protein CASGPQENTEAFF.

This clonotype was detected only a few times. V gene TRBV19 combines with J gene TRBJ1-5; D may be TRBD1 (5 bases). Germline lookup yields CDR1 LNHDA and CDR2 SQIVND (reference sequence). The CDR3 contains 15 residues. V gave up 3 bases and J gave up 6 bases, with 15 bases separating them. This CDR3 reads CASSIDLRVGQPQHF. CDR3 bases: TGTGCCAGTAGTATTGACCTCAGGGTCGGTCAGCCCCAGCATTTT.